Sequencing of this T cell receptor (beta chain) was carried out in a study of cytomegalovirus exposure and HLA in healthy donors. Study outcomes and limitations: Investigators reported approximately 170 TCR beta chains as tied to cytomegalovirus. For most TCR sequences rarity was the rule, although some public TCRs occurred in many donors. Specific recognition of CMV antigens was confirmed in vitro for three chains (all CMV-associated).

As concerns this clone: Its target is not known.

The protocol was immunoSEQ multiplex PCR, while the TCRdb copy is restricted to in-frame clones and leaves out a portion. The table includes 70,000 to 75,000 clones, about 94% detected once. Germline CDR1 is SGHRS and CDR2 is YFSETQ. CDR3 size: 16 residues. V lost 0 bases and J lost 7, with 14 bases in between. V gene TRBV5-1 combines with J gene TRBJ1-6; TRBD1 is a possible D gene (5 bases). The clonotype comes from a young woman in good health and CMV-seronegative. Specimen: PBMCs. CDR3 sequence (DNA): TGCGCCAGCAGCTTGGCCTCCAGGGTCGCCAATTCACCCCTCCACTTT. Amino acid sequence: CASSLASRVANSPLHF.